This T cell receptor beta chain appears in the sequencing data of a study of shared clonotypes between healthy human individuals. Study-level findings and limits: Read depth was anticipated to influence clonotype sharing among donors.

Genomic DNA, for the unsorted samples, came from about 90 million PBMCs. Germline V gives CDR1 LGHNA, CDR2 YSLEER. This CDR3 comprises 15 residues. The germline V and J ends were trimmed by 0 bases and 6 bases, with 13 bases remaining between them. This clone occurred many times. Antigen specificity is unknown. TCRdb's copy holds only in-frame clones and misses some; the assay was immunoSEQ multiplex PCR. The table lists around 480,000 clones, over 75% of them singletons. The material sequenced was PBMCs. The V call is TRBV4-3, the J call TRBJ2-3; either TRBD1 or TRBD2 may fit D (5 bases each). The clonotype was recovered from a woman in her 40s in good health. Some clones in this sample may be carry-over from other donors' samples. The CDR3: CASSQDGARGDTQYF. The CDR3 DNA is TGCGCCAGCAGCCAAGATGGGGCCCGAGGGGATACGCAGTATTTT.